A selection of T cell receptor beta chains follows, all from one sample in a study of PD-1 blockade in classical Hodgkin lymphoma. Sequencing used immunoSEQ multiplex PCR; TCRdb keeps in-frame clones, though not all of them. This sample has tens of thousands of clones, with roughly 90% found just once. The sample in question was peripheral blood mononuclear cells (PBMCs), obtained at baseline. The receptors derive from a human donor with classical Hodgkin lymphoma. Both conserved end residues are part of each CDR3. The D gene is left open where the match is weak. Only part of the rows carry a size: once, few, many, or a class if the clone is expanded.

d_gene | abundance | j_gene | v_gene | CDR3nt | CDR3aa
TRBD2 | NA | TRBJ2-2 | TRBV28 | TGTGCCAGCAGTTCCCTTGGACTAGCGGGAAGGGTCGGGGAGCTGTTTTTT | CASSSLGLAGRVGELFF
TRBD2 | NA | TRBJ2-7 | TRBV28 | TGTGCCAGCAGTTTAAGCGGGGGGTTCACCTACGAGCAGTACTTC | CASSLSGGFTYEQYF
TRBD1 | medium-sized | TRBJ2-7 | TRBV27 | TGTGCCAGCAGTCCCCGGGACAGGGGTCTCTACGAGCAGTACTTC | CASSPRDRGLYEQYF
TRBD1 | NA | TRBJ1-1 | TRBV10-3 | TGTGCCATCAGTGTTGACAGGGGGGACACTGAAGCTTTCTTT | CAISVDRGDTEAFF
TRBD2 | NA | TRBJ2-1 | TRBV27 | TGTGCCAGCAGTTTACAACCTAGCGGGGGGGGGAATGAGCAGTTCTTC | CASSLQPSGGGNEQFF
NA | NA | TRBJ2-7 | TRBV29-1 | TGCAGCGTTGAAGATACAGACTCCTACGAGCAGTACTTC | CSVEDTDSYEQYF
NA | NA | TRBJ1-3 | TRBV27 | TGTGCCAGCAGTAAATGGACCCCGCCAGGCTCTGGAAACACCATATATTTT | CASSKWTPPGSGNTIYF
NA | few | TRBJ1-2 | TRBV5-1 | TGCGCCAGCAGCTTGGAAGAGGGGGTAGGAGAGTATGGCTACACCTTC | CASSLEEGVGEYGYTF
TRBD1 | NA | TRBJ1-2 | TRBV7-9 | TGTGCCAGCAGCTCCCCCGCCCTCGGGACAGGAGCCTATGGCTACACCTTC | CASSSPALGTGAYGYTF
NA | NA | TRBJ2-7 | TRBV21-1 | TGTGCCAACAGTAAATTCCCGGCCAGGGACTACGAGCAGTACTTC | CANSKFPARDYEQYF
NA | NA | TRBJ1-1 | TRBV6-5 | TGTGCCAGCAGGGTGGGATACTCAGCTTTCTTT | CASRVGYSAFF
TRBD1 | NA | TRBJ2-3 | TRBV7-6 | TGTGCCAGCAGCTTAGGTCCCTTGGGCAGGGGGTTTCCAGCAGATACGCAGTATTTT | CASSLGPLGRGFPADTQYF
NA | NA | TRBJ1-6 | TRBV7-2 | TGTGCCAGCAGCGAGGGCAATGGGGCCTATTCACCCCTCCACTTT | CASSEGNGAYSPLHF
TRBD2 | NA | TRBJ2-7 | TRBV2 | TGTGCCAGCAGCCTCGGGGGGGCGAATGGCGAGCAGTACTTC | CASSLGGANGEQYF
NA | few | TRBJ1-2 | TRBV25-1 | TGTGCCAGCAGTGAGAGAGGATTCGGCTACACCTTC | CASSERGFGYTF
TRBD1 | NA | TRBJ1-5 | TRBV27 | TGTGCCAGCAGTCTGGGACAGGGGAACCAGCCCCAGCATTTT | CASSLGQGNQPQHF
TRBD1 | NA | TRBJ1-1 | TRBV7-3 | TGTGCCAGCAGCCGGGACAGGGGGCACACTGAAGCTTTCTTT | CASSRDRGHTEAFF
NA | NA | TRBJ1-2 | TRBV7-5 | TGTGCCAGAAGCTTAGTTCTGCAGGCCGATCTTAACTATGGCTACACCTTC | CARSLVLQADLNYGYTF
NA | NA | TRBJ2-3 | TRBV11-2 | TGTGCCAGCACCTCGGGCCGGGGTCCTAGCACAGATACGCAGTATTTT | CASTSGRGPSTDTQYF
NA | NA | TRBJ1-2 | TRBV10-2 | TGCGCCAGCAGTCCTACCTCAGGGAACTATGGCTACACCTTC | CASSPTSGNYGYTF
NA | NA | TRBJ2-2 | TRBV7-2 | TGTGCCAGCAGCTTAGACGAGCTGCGTGGGAGAACCGGGGAGCTGTTTTTT | CASSLDELRGRTGELFF
TRBD1 | NA | TRBJ2-3 | TRBV6-1 | TGTGCCAGCAGCCAGGACAGGGACAGAATAGATACGCAGTATTTT | CASSQDRDRIDTQYF
NA | NA | TRBJ2-7 | TRBV6-5 | TGTGCCAGCAGCCCAGGGGCAGGGCTCCACGAGCAGTACTTC | CASSPGAGLHEQYF
NA | NA | TRBJ2-7 | TRBV13 | TGTGCCAGCAGCCAGCTGACAAGCTCCTACGAGCAGTACTTC | CASSQLTSSYEQYF
NA | NA | TRBJ2-7 | TRBV21-1 | TGTGCCAGCCGGAGGGGCCGTATCTACGAGCAGTACTTC | CASRRGRIYEQYF
NA | once | TRBJ2-1 | TRBV10-1 | TGCGCCAGCAGTGATAGCGGACCCTCCTACAATGAGCAGTTCTTC | CASSDSGPSYNEQFF
NA | NA | TRBJ2-5 | TRBV7-3 | TGTGCCAGCAGCTTAAGTGGCAGCCAAGAGACCCAGTACTTC | CASSLSGSQETQYF
TRBD1 | NA | TRBJ2-5 | TRBV10-2 | TGCGCCAGCAGCGAATTCACAGGGGGGAGGGAGACCCAGTACTTC | CASSEFTGGRETQYF
TRBD2 | NA | TRBJ2-1 | TRBV28 | TGTGCCAGCAGTCTCTGGACTAGCGGGAGTCGTAACAATGAGCAGTTCTTC | CASSLWTSGSRNNEQFF
NA | NA | TRBJ2-7 | TRBV5-4 | TGTGCCAGCAGCTTTGACAGACGGGGGCCCTACGAGCAGTACTTC | CASSFDRRGPYEQYF